These 13 T cell receptor beta chains share one sample of origin, sequenced in a study of blood T cell repertoires in COVID-19. Repertoires were generated with immunoSEQ multiplex PCR, while TCRdb's copy carries only in-frame clones and drops some. The sample includes about 220,000 clones, roughly 80% seen only once; the top ten take about 5%. The source material was peripheral blood. The receptors were sampled from a woman in her 70s with COVID-19, enrolled during active disease.

Only a few counts were recorded for this clone. The genes are TRBV24-1 and TRBJ1-2; TRBD1 agrees at 8 bases. After removal of 4 bases from V and 2 bases from J, the junction contained 11 bases not matched to a gene. CDR1 is KGHDR and CDR2 is SFDVKD in the germline V gene. This CDR3 spans 17 amino acids. The CDR3 region is CATSDSDDRGENYGYTF. The CDR3 nucleotides are TGTGCCACCAGTGACTCCGACGACAGGGGAGAGAACTATGGCTACACCTTC.

A word on this clone: This sample also contains other DNA sequences that code for the same CDR3. This chain links TRBV19 with TRBJ1-5; unclear D gene. The CDR3 is 16 amino acids. Germline V gene sequence: CDR1 LNHDA, CDR2 SQIVND (reference sequence). V lost 3 bases and J 0 bases, leaving 12 bases between the germline ends. The CDR3, as DNA: TGTGCCAGTAGTATTCGGGCAGGAGGTAGCAATCAGCCCCAGCATTTT. This codes for CASSIRAGGSNQPQHF. The variable domain in full, completed from reference TRBV19 and TRBJ1-5, reads DGGITQSPKYLFRKEGQNVTLSCEQNLNHDAMYWYRQDPGQGLRLIYYSQIVNDFQKGDIAEGYSVSREKKESFPLTVTSAQKNPTAFYLCASSIRAGGSNQPQHFGDGTRLSIL.

The chain carries TRBV27 and TRBJ2-4; D is possibly TRBD2 (5 bases). Germline V gives CDR1 MNHEY, CDR2 SMNVEV (reference sequence). Trimming took off 5 bases at V and 10 bases at J, with 15 bases between the two ends. The CDR3 covers 13 residues. In nucleotides, the CDR3 is TGTGCCAGCAGTGGAGGACCCCCTAGGATTCAGTACTTC. Amino acids: CASSGGPPRIQYF.

Only one count was recorded for this clone. The chain is built from TRBV5-4 and TRBJ2-7; D is perhaps TRBD1 (6 bases). Germline CDR1 reads SGHNT; CDR2 reads YYREEE (reference sequence). The CDR3 sequence is 12 residues long. The germline V and J ends were trimmed by 3 bases and 3 bases, with 7 bases remaining between them. In DNA form, the CDR3 reads TGTGCCAGCAGCTGGGACAACTACGAGCAGTACTTC. Its protein product is CASSWDNYEQYF.

The chain uses TRBV3-1 (or the pseudogene TRBV3-2) and TRBJ1-2, with 11 bases matching TRBD1. CDR3 size: 14 residues. Germline CDR1 LGHDT, CDR2 YNNKEL (reference sequence). The J segment lost 8 bases and the V segment lost 6 bases, leaving 8 bases of the junction unmatched. The CDR3 reads CASRLGQGAVGYTF. The CDR3 DNA follows: TGTGCCAGCAGACTCGGACAGGGGGCGGTGGGCTACACCTTC.

The rearrangement joins TRBV7-9 to TRBJ2-1; 10 bases fit TRBD2. The CDR3 has 16 amino acids. Germline V gene lookup returns CDR1 SEHNR and CDR2 FQNEAQ (reference sequence). Trimming cost V 2 bases and J 12 bases; bases outside gene matches: 13. The CDR3 protein is CASSLPSLAGEVGQFF. The CDR3 region has the DNA TGTGCCAGCAGCTTACCCAGCCTAGCGGGAGAGGTAGGGCAGTTCTTC.

V is TRBV5-6 and J is TRBJ1-6, with D possibly TRBD1 on 6 matching bases. The CDR3 spans 16 residues. The V end lost 0 bases, the J end lost 8 bases, and 15 bases lay between the germline ends. Germline CDR1 and CDR2: SGHDT and YYEEEE. CDR3 sequence: CASSLGGIPGDSPLHF. CDR3 nucleotides: TGTGCCAGCAGCTTGGGTGGTATACCAGGGGATTCACCCCTCCACTTT.

V gene TRBV11-1 combines with J gene TRBJ1-1; D is uncertain. CDR3 length equals 14 residues. Germline V lookup: CDR1 SGHAT, CDR2 FQDESV (reference sequence). Trimming left V 2 bases short and J 2 bases short, with 9 bases between. CDR3 protein: CASSLYSVNTEAFF. CDR3 bases: TGTGCCAGCAGCTTATACAGTGTAAACACTGAAGCTTTCTTT.

As concerns this clone: An end of the junction does not agree with germline; a read error may underlie this. The chain employs TRBV29-1 and TRBJ2-3, with 7 bases fitting TRBD2. Germline CDR1 reads SQVTM; CDR2 reads ANQGSEA. This CDR3 contains 11 residues. The CDR3 sequence: CSVEMGVGLVF. CDR3 nucleotides: TGCAGCGTTGAAATGGGGGTAGGACTAGTTTTT.

V usage is TRBV28 and J usage is TRBJ1-2; 9 bases agree with TRBD1. J was trimmed by 4 bases and V by 10 bases; bases with no gene match: 10. The CDR3 covers 14 residues. Germline V gives CDR1 MDHEN, CDR2 SYDVKM. In nucleotides, the CDR3 is TGTGCCACCGTGGGACAGGGCGGGTCCTATGGCTACACCTTC. Encoded protein: CATVGQGGSYGYTF.

The V and J genes are TRBV3-1 (or the pseudogene TRBV3-2) and TRBJ2-5; TRBD2 is a possible D gene (5 bases). V lost 6 bases, J lost 4 bases, and 12 bases lay in between. Germline V lookup: CDR1 LGHDT, CDR2 YNNKEL (reference sequence). The CDR3 covers 13 residues. CDR3 region: CASSQLGGETQYF. As DNA, the CDR3 is TGTGCCAGCAGTCAACTCGGAGGAGAGACCCAGTACTTC.

This clone has a single count. This sequence joins TRBV11-3 and TRBJ2-2, with 8 bases matching TRBD2. The CDR3 loop spans 17 amino acids. Germline values: CDR1 SGHNT, CDR2 YENEEA. V shed 3 bases, J shed 7 bases, and the junction held 13 bases outside the gene matches. The CDR3 DNA reads TGTGCCAGCAGCTTGACCTTAACAGCGGGAGAGGACGGGGAGCTGTTTTTT. The encoded protein is CASSLTLTAGEDGELFF.

V and J are TRBV7-2 and TRBJ2-1; 8 bases map to TRBD2. This CDR3 is built from 14 residues. Germline V CDR1 and CDR2: SGHTA, FQGNSA. The V and J ends lost 1 base and 7 bases, in that order; junction bases with no gene match: 3. This CDR3 is CASSLGGGQNEQFF. The CDR3 DNA reads as TGTGCCAGCAGCTTAGGCGGGGGGCAAAATGAGCAGTTCTTC.